This T cell receptor (beta chain) was sequenced for a study of PD-1 blockade in classical Hodgkin lymphoma. Study-wide findings and caveats: Newly diagnosed patients were reported to exhibit reduced baseline TCR diversity relative to healthy donors.

Every single patient, without exception, relapsed after autologous stem cell transplantation, and brentuximab vedotin exposure varied. V was shortened by 1 base and J by 8 bases, with 10 bases between the two germline ends. Germline CDR1 SGDLS, CDR2 YYNGEE. The CDR3 is made up of 13 amino acids. The protocol was immunoSEQ multiplex PCR, while the TCRdb copy is restricted to in-frame clones and leaves out a portion. The profile shows some 58,000 clones, 88% of them singletons. With regard to this clone: Its cognate antigen is unknown.

This sequence joins TRBV9 and TRBJ1-5; no clear D. This clonotype was obtained from a human donor with classical Hodgkin lymphoma. Here the sequenced sample was peripheral blood mononuclear cells (PBMCs), taken before the second cycle of nivolumab. CDR3 sequence (DNA): TGTGCCAGCAGCGTATCTGGGTTTGAGCCCCAGCATTTT. Encoded protein: CASSVSGFEPQHF.